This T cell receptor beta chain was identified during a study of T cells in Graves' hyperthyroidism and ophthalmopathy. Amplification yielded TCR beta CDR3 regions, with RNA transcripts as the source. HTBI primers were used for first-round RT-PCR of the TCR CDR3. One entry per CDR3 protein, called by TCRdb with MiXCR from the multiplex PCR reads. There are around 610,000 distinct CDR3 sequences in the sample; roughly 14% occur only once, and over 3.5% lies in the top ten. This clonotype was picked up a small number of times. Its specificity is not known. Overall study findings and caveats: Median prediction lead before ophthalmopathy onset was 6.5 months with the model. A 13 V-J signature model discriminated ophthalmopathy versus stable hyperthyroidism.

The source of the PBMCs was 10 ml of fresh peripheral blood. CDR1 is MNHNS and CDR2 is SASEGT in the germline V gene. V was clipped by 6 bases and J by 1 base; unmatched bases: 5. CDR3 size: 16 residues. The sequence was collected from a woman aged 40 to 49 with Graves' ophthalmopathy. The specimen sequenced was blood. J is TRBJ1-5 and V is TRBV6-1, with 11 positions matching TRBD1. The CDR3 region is CASSLGQGGSNQPQHF. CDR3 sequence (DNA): TGTGCCAGCAGCCTGGGACAGGGGGGCAGCAATCAGCCCCAGCATTTT.